The source of this T cell receptor beta chain is a study of OX40 agonist ivuxolimab in advanced cancers. Study-wide results and limits: Researchers did not determine the expanded peripheral T cells' antigen specificity. Also present in some nonresponders was a low level of normalized T-cell clonal expansion.

Between the trimmed V and J ends, which lost 4 bases and 5 bases, there was a span of 8 bases. The CDR3 runs to 11 residues. CDR1 and CDR2 from the germline V gene are SQVTM and ANQGSEA. Generated by immunoSEQ multiplex PCR, the TCRdb table keeps only in-frame clones and is missing some. The sample has tens of thousands of clones; approximately 90% are singletons. Turning to this clone: Antigen: not known.

The sequence derives from an adult with an advanced solid tumor such as melanoma, head and neck, liver or kidney cancer. The genes are TRBV29-1 and TRBJ1-1, with D unclear. Here the sequenced sample was CD4+ or CD8+ T cells sorted from blood, taken in a trial of the OX40 agonist ivuxolimab. CDR3 sequence: CSVGLRTEAFF. The CDR3 DNA is TGCAGCGTTGGGCTTAGGACTGAAGCTTTCTTT.